Each of the 5 T cell receptor beta chains below was sequenced from the same sample in a study of blood T cell repertoires in COVID-19. Only in-frame clones appear in the TCRdb table, and some are missing; sequencing was by immunoSEQ multiplex PCR. This table has 33,000 or so clones, about nine tenths appearing once. Material for sequencing was peripheral blood. The receptors shown here come from a man in his 70s with active or convalescent COVID-19.

This CDR3 reads CASGAKGGRIMNTEAFF. CDR3 in DNA: TGTGCTAGTGGCGCGAAGGGGGGGCGAATAATGAACACTGAAGCTTTCTTT. The J gene is TRBJ1-1, the V gene TRBV12-5; a weak D match, TRBD1 (6 bases). CDR3 size: 17 residues. Germline CDR1 is LGHNT and CDR2 is FRNRAP. V dropped 6 bases and J dropped 0 bases, with 20 bases sitting between them.

The chain has TRBV18 and TRBJ1-2, with D uncertain. In germline, CDR1 is KGHSH, CDR2 LQKENI. The V end lost 6 bases, the J end lost 2 bases, and 10 bases lay between the germline ends. This CDR3 region has 13 residues. CDR3 loop: CASSIERNYGYTF. The CDR3 region has the DNA TGTGCCAGCTCGATCGAGCGGAACTATGGCTACACCTTC.

V and J are TRBV7-9 and TRBJ1-1; possibly TRBD1 for D (5 bases). Germline V lookup: CDR1 SEHNR, CDR2 FQNEAQ (reference sequence). Trimming stripped 5 bases from V and 6 bases from J, with 13 bases between. The CDR3 extends over 13 amino acids. This chain's CDR3 is CASSPQAGAEAFF. CDR3 sequence (DNA): TGTGCCAGCAGCCCCCAAGCGGGGGCTGAAGCTTTCTTT.

The gene calls are TRBV4-1 and TRBJ2-1, with TRBD2 matching 11 bases. J lost 4 bases, V lost 2 bases, and 1 base had no gene match. Germline CDR1 and CDR2: MGHRA and YSYEKL. This CDR3 spans 15 amino acids. The CDR3 DNA sequence: TGCGCCAGCAGCCAAACTAGCGGGAGTTACAATGAGCAGTTCTTC. This gives the protein CASSQTSGSYNEQFF.

This chain links TRBV7-9 with TRBJ2-2, with 7 bases matching TRBD2. Germline V gene lookup returns CDR1 SEHNR and CDR2 FQNEAQ (reference sequence). The CDR3 length is 15 residues. V dropped 5 bases and J dropped 2; count of bases not matched to a gene: 5. CDR3 nucleotide sequence: TGTGCCAGCAGCCTTTGGGGACTAAACACCGGGGAGCTGTTTTTT. Its protein is CASSLWGLNTGELFF.